The 13 T cell receptor beta chains listed next were all sequenced from one sample in a study of blood T cell repertoires in COVID-19. TCRdb's copy holds only in-frame clones and misses some; the assay was immunoSEQ multiplex PCR. The top ten clones hold approximately 1.3% of a sample with some 200,000 clones, about four fifths of them seen once. Sequenced input: PBMCs or T cells enriched from blood (not recorded which). Every receptor here comes from a woman between 40 and 50 years old with acute COVID-19.

This CDR3 reads CASSPQTGYYGYTF. The CDR3 DNA reads TGTGCCAGCAGCCCCCAGACAGGGTACTATGGCTACACCTTC. The rearrangement uses TRBV3-1 (or the pseudogene TRBV3-2) and TRBJ1-2, with 7 bases aligning to TRBD1. With 4 bases clipped from V and 3 bases from J, the junction kept 5 bases outside the gene matches. The CDR3 has 14 residues. Germline lookup yields CDR1 LGHDT and CDR2 YNNKEL (reference sequence).

This chain uses TRBV5-1 with TRBJ1-1; 8 nucleotides match TRBD1. The length of the CDR3 is 14 residues. With V trimmed by 3 bases and J by 4 bases, 5 bases remained unmatched. Germline V gene sequence: CDR1 SGHRS, CDR2 YFSETQ. CDR3 in DNA: TGCGCCAGCAGCTCCGACAGGGGTGGCACTGAAGCTTTCTTT. Protein sequence: CASSSDRGGTEAFF. Full variable domain (rest looked up from reference TRBV5-1 and TRBJ1-1): KAGVTQTPRYLIKTRGQQVTLSCSPISGHRSVSWYQQTPGQGLQFLFEYFSETQRNKGNFPGRFSGRQFSNSRSEMNVSTLELGDSALYLCASSSDRGGTEAFFGQGTRLTVV.

The gene calls are TRBV19 and TRBJ1-5; 9 bases align to TRBD1. The CDR3 spans 15 residues. With 4 bases clipped from V and 4 bases from J, the junction kept 5 bases outside the gene matches. Germline lookup yields CDR1 LNHDA and CDR2 SQIVND (reference sequence). The CDR3 sequence is CASSNQDRGNQPQHF. The CDR3 DNA reads TGTGCCAGTAGTAACCAGGACAGGGGTAATCAGCCCCAGCATTTT.

A few counts support this clone. The V call is TRBV28, the J call TRBJ1-1; 9 bases are a match to TRBD1. CDR3 length equals 15 residues. V trimming: 6 bases; J trimming: 5 bases; junction bases outside the gene matches: 10. Looked up from germline, CDR1 is MDHEN and CDR2 is SYDVKM. Here the CDR3 reads CASRSGTGYQTEAFF. CDR3 nucleotide sequence: TGTGCCAGCAGATCCGGGACAGGGTACCAAACTGAAGCTTTCTTT.

The chain uses TRBV4-1 and TRBJ2-1; D perhaps matches TRBD1 (5 bases). The CDR3 is 18 residues long. Germline CDR1 and CDR2: MGHRA and YSYEKL. The ends were cut back, 0 bases at V and 3 bases at J, with 18 bases in the middle. The CDR3 bases are TGCGCCAGCAGCCAAGAAGACAGCGCCTGGGCTGGCTACAATGAGCAGTTCTTC. This codes for CASSQEDSAWAGYNEQFF.

This clone was detected only once. J is TRBJ1-1 and V is TRBV7-8; D may be TRBD1 (6 bases). The germline V and J ends were trimmed by 1 base and 10 bases, with 13 bases remaining between them. There are 13 residues in the CDR3. Germline CDR1 reads SGHVS; CDR2 reads FQNEAQ. In nucleotides, the CDR3 is TGTGCCAGCAGCTTAGGACAGGTCGAGGGAGCTTTCTTT. Residues: CASSLGQVEGAFF. The variable domain in full, completed from reference TRBV7-8 and TRBJ1-1, reads GAGVSQSPRYKVAKRGQDVALRCDPISGHVSLFWYQQALGQGPEFLTYFQNEAQLDKSGLPSDRFFAERPEGSVSTLKIQRTQQEDSAVYLCASSLGQVEGAFFGQGTRLTVV.

This sequence joins TRBV28 and TRBJ2-7; D gene ambiguous. Germline CDR1 and CDR2: MDHEN and SYDVKM. This CDR3 is 12 amino acids long. Trimming took off 6 bases at V and 4 bases at J, with 10 bases between the two ends. CDR3 nucleotides: TGTGCCAGCAGGCTACCCCCATACGAGCAGTACTTC. Protein product: CASRLPPYEQYF.

This chain uses TRBV19 with TRBJ1-5; 9 nucleotides agree with TRBD1. Germline CDR1 and CDR2: LNHDA and SQIVND (reference sequence). The CDR3 has 15 amino acids. V was pared by 2 bases and J by 4 bases, with 3 bases of the junction left unmatched. The CDR3 region has the DNA TGTGCCAGTAGTATACACAGGGGGCAAAATCAGCCCCAGCATTTT. It codes for CASSIHRGQNQPQHF.

CDR3 nucleotides: TGTGCCAGCAGCAAAGACAGGGAGAACAATTCACCCCTCCACTTT. It translates to CASSKDRENNSPLHF. The rearrangement uses TRBV21-1 and TRBJ1-6; TRBD1, the table's D call, lacks a check against the DNA. TRBV21-1 is described as a pseudogene. The length of the CDR3 is 15 residues.

The chain recombines TRBV21-1 with TRBJ1-2. TRBV21-1 is termed a pseudogene. CDR3 length: 15 amino acids. The CDR3 nucleotides read TGTGCCAGCAGCAATGGACGGGGTTCTCGGTATGGCTACACCTTC. Translation: CASSNGRGSRYGYTF.

In the case of this clone: This sample includes further DNA sequences coding for the same CDR3. This chain joins TRBV4-2 and TRBJ2-7; D possibly corresponds to TRBD2 (5 bases). V was pared by 0 bases and J by 4 bases, with 7 bases between. The CDR3 extends over 13 amino acids. The V gene's germline CDR1 is LGHNA and CDR2 YNFKEQ. The CDR3 sequence: CASSQDREYEQYF. CDR3 DNA: TGTGCCAGCAGCCAAGATAGGGAGTACGAGCAGTACTTC.

This clone appeared a single time. The rearrangement links TRBV28 to TRBJ2-6; possibly TRBD2 for D (6 bases). Germline CDR1 is MDHEN and CDR2 is SYDVKM. V lost 4 bases and J lost 0, with 7 bases in between. The CDR3 consists of 15 residues. The CDR3 sequence: CASSWGDSGANVLTF. The CDR3 DNA is TGTGCCAGCAGTTGGGGGGACTCTGGGGCCAACGTCCTGACTTTC.

This chain links TRBV14 with TRBJ2-7; a weak D match, TRBD2 (5 bases). The V end was cut by 4 bases, the J end by 2 bases, with 18 bases between. The germline V gene has CDR1 SGHDN and CDR2 FVKESK. The CDR3 has 16 residues. DNA for the CDR3: TGTGCCAGCAGCCCTCGGACGGAGGCGTCGACCTACGAGCAGTACTTC. As protein: CASSPRTEASTYEQYF.